Listed below are T cell receptor beta chains from one sample, sequenced in a study of blood T cell repertoires in COVID-19. Sequencing used immunoSEQ multiplex PCR; TCRdb keeps in-frame clones, though not all of them. The sample includes fewer than 110,000 clones, about 88% of them seen just once. The specimen sequenced was peripheral blood. The receptors were sampled from a human donor in a cohort sampled during active COVID-19. Each CDR3 is given with its conserved first and last residue. The order of the fields is V gene, D gene, clone size, J gene, CDR3 DNA, CDR3 protein. A D gene is named only where the DNA matches it firmly. Clone size is shown for a subset of rows, as once, few, many or a class of expanded clone.

TRBV18	TRBD2	.	TRBJ2-5	TGTGCCAGCTCACCGGGACTAGCGGGAGCCCAAGAGACCCAGTACTTC	CASSPGLAGAQETQYF
TRBV9	.	.	TRBJ2-7	TGTGCCAGCAGCGTCCGTAGCCACGGCCGGATCCACGAGCAGTACTTC	CASSVRSHGRIHEQYF
TRBV19	.	.	TRBJ2-3	TGTGCCAGTAGTATGGAGTCTTATTCAGATACGCAGTATTTT	CASSMESYSDTQYF
TRBV5-1	TRBD2	.	TRBJ2-2	TGCGCCAGCAGCTTGGTGGTTAGCGGGGGCACCGGGGAGCTGTTTTTT	CASSLVVSGGTGELFF
TRBV12-5	.	.	TRBJ2-1	TGTGCTAGTGGTTTGGTACGGGAGCGTTACAATGAGCAGTTCTTC	CASGLVRERYNEQFF
TRBV5-1	TRBD1	once	TRBJ1-1	TGCGCCAGCACAGGGGGCGGAGGCACTGAAGCTTTCTTT	CASTGGGGTEAFF
TRBV10-3	TRBD1	.	TRBJ1-6	TGTGCCATCAGTCCGGGACAGGTGTTTTCACCCCTCCACTTT	CAISPGQVFSPLHF
TRBV19	TRBD2	.	TRBJ2-2	TGTGCCAGTAGTCGGGGGACTAGCGGGAGTTTCGGCGGGGAGCTGTTTTTT	CASSRGTSGSFGGELFF
TRBV20-1	TRBD2	.	TRBJ2-2	TGCAGTGCTAGTAGCGCGGGGGGTTCCACCGGGGAGCTGTTTTTT	CSASSAGGSTGELFF
TRBV7-3	.	.	TRBJ2-3	TGTGCCAGCAGCCAACTATCAGATACGCAGTATTTT	CASSQLSDTQYF
TRBV5-1	.	.	TRBJ2-3	TGCGCCAGCAGCTTGGGAACTAGCACAGATACGCAGTATTTT	CASSLGTSTDTQYF
TRBV24-1	TRBD2	.	TRBJ2-2	TGTGCCACCAGTGATTTACTCAGCCCGACTAGCGGTAACACCGGGGAGCTGTTTTTT	CATSDLLSPTSGNTGELFF
TRBV7-2	.	few	TRBJ1-1	TGTGCCAGCAGCTCCCAGGAACTTCTGAACACTGAAGCTTTCTTT	CASSSQELLNTEAFF
TRBV14	.	once	TRBJ1-2	TGTGCCAGCAGCCCACCACCGGGCAGGGGAGACTATGGCTACACCTTC	CASSPPPGRGDYGYTF
TRBV24-1	TRBD1	.	TRBJ2-5	TGTGCCACCAGTGATACCCGGACAGGGTGGTACGGGACCCAGTACTTC	CATSDTRTGWYGTQYF
TRBV5-1	.	.	TRBJ2-7	TGCGCCAGCAGCTTAAGCGTAGGAGAGGGCTACGAGCAGTACTTC	CASSLSVGEGYEQYF
TRBV4-1	TRBD1	once	TRBJ2-7	TGCGCCAGCAGCCACCTCGGACAGGGAAAGTACGAGCAGTACTTC	CASSHLGQGKYEQYF
TRBV18	TRBD1	.	TRBJ2-7	TGTGCCAGCTCACTGTCGACAGGGAGAGACAGCGAGCAGTACTTC	CASSLSTGRDSEQYF
TRBV7-9	TRBD1	.	TRBJ2-7	TGTGCCAGCAGCCTGGGACAGGACTACGAGCAGTACTTC	CASSLGQDYEQYF
TRBV18	.	.	TRBJ1-2	TGTGCCAGCCCACTCTATGACAGGCCCATCTCTAACTATGGCTACACCTTC	CASPLYDRPISNYGYTF
TRBV7-8	.	.	TRBJ1-2	TGTGCCAGCAGCTTAGGAGGTGGCGGGCTGCGGGGCTACACCTTC	CASSLGGGGLRGYTF
TRBV11-3	TRBD2	.	TRBJ2-7	TGTGCCAGCAGCTTAGAATACTTCGGCAGGGCCCCCGGGGGGTACTACGAGCAGTACTTC	CASSLEYFGRAPGGYYEQYF
TRBV11-2	TRBD2	.	TRBJ2-2	TGTGCCAGCAGCTACGGACTAGCGAGGGGAACCGGGGAGCTGTTTTTT	CASSYGLARGTGELFF
TRBV10-3	TRBD1	.	TRBJ2-5	TGTGCCATCAGTGAAACAGGGGGGTTTTTCGGGGAGACCCAGTACTTC	CAISETGGFFGETQYF
TRBV5-1	.	many	TRBJ1-6	TGCGCCAGCAGCTTGGGTACACATAATTCACCCCTCCACTTT	CASSLGTHNSPLHF
TRBV6-1	.	.	TRBJ2-1	TGTGCCAGCAGTGATGCGGTTTCAGCGTTCTTC	CASSDAVSAFF
TRBV5-4	.	.	TRBJ2-5	TGTGCCAGCAGTCAGGGACTTCTCCCAGAGACCCAGTACTTC	CASSQGLLPETQYF
TRBV7-3	TRBD1	.	TRBJ2-1	TGTGCCAGCAGCATCGACAGGGGGCCTGAGCAGTTCTTC	CASSIDRGPEQFF
TRBV7-8	.	.	TRBJ1-6	TGTGCCAGCAGCTTAGGTGACAGCTCCTATAATTCACCCCTCCACTTT	CASSLGDSSYNSPLHF
TRBV15	.	.	TRBJ2-1	TGTGCCACCAGCAGAGGGGGAGGTGTTGAGCAGTTCTTC	CATSRGGGVEQFF
TRBV18	TRBD1	.	TRBJ1-6	TGTGCCAGCTCACCCGTCGACCGACAGGGTCTTAGTTCACCCCTCCACTTT	CASSPVDRQGLSSPLHF
TRBV7-9	.	few	TRBJ2-7	TGTGCCAGTGGGACACCCTACGAGCAGTACTTC	CASGTPYEQYF
TRBV15	.	.	TRBJ1-4	TGTGCCACCAGCAGAGACGCAGGATTTGAAAAACTGTTTTTT	CATSRDAGFEKLFF
TRBV18	TRBD2	.	TRBJ2-1	TGTGCCAGCTCATCCGGGACTAGCGGGAGGCGGAGCTCCTACAATGAGCAGTTCTTC	CASSSGTSGRRSSYNEQFF
TRBV5-6	.	.	TRBJ2-3	TGTGCCAGAAATCCGGGGCGGGGGCCAAGCCCAGATACGCAGTATTTT	CARNPGRGPSPDTQYF
TRBV10-3	TRBD2	.	TRBJ2-1	TGTGCCATCAGTGAGGGGGGAAGGTGGGAGGGTAATGAGCAGTTCTTC	CAISEGGRWEGNEQFF
TRBV9	TRBD1	.	TRBJ2-3	TGTGCCAGCAGCACGCCTAAGGACAGGGGACCCCCAGATACGCAGTATTTT	CASSTPKDRGPPDTQYF
TRBV5-1	TRBD1	.	TRBJ2-7	TGCGCCAGCGGCCTTAACAGGGGGCCTTTCCCCTACGAGCAGTACTTC	CASGLNRGPFPYEQYF
TRBV5-6	.	.	TRBJ2-1	TGTGCCAGCAGCTCCGGGACTCCCAATGAGCAGTTCTTC	CASSSGTPNEQFF
TRBV11-2	.	.	TRBJ2-6	TGTGCCAGCAGCCACGAGCCCCGCGACAGGTTCTCTGGGGCCAACGTCCTGACTTTC	CASSHEPRDRFSGANVLTF
TRBV19	.	.	TRBJ1-1	TGTGCCAGTAGTATGACGGGGAGAGGGAGGGAGACTGAAGCTTTCTTT	CASSMTGRGRETEAFF
TRBV27	TRBD1	.	TRBJ1-5	TGTGCCAGCAGGCGGAGACAGGGAGGACAGCCCCAGCATTTT	CASRRRQGGQPQHF
TRBV10-1	.	.	TRBJ1-1	TGCGCCAGCAGTGGGGACTGTGGCATGAACACTGAAGCTTTCTTT	CASSGDCGMNTEAFF